Shown below are 31 T cell receptor beta chains from a single sample sequenced in a study of blood T cell repertoires in COVID-19. Sequencing was performed with immunoSEQ multiplex PCR; in TCRdb, only in-frame clones are kept and a portion is missing. The sample gives about 110,000 clones, around three quarters of which show up once; roughly 4.7% is in the top ten. The sequenced material came from peripheral blood. All receptors derive from a human donor in a cohort sampled during active or convalescent COVID-19.

This chain uses TRBV4-1 with TRBJ2-2; possibly TRBD2 for D (6 bases). V dropped 2 bases and J dropped 6 bases, with 13 bases sitting between them. Germline assignment: CDR1 MGHRA and CDR2 YSYEKL. The CDR3 consists of 15 residues. The CDR3 loop is CASSQPGGKSGELFF. The DNA for the CDR3 is TGCGCCAGCAGCCAACCTGGGGGGAAGTCCGGGGAGCTGTTTTTT.

The rearrangement links TRBV18 to TRBJ2-7; TRBD1 aligns across 9 bases. From germline, CDR1 is KGHSH and CDR2 LQKENI. This CDR3 has 15 residues. V shed 5 bases and J 4 bases; nucleotides not matched to a gene: 9. CDR3 bases: TGTGCCAGCTCAGCACGGGACAGGGAAGGTTACGAGCAGTACTTC. Translated: CASSARDREGYEQYF.

The rearrangement links TRBV13 to TRBJ2-1; TRBD2 matches 11 bases. J lost 6 bases, V lost 3 bases, and 10 bases had no gene match. The germline gives CDR1 PRHDT, CDR2 FYEKMQ (reference sequence). The CDR3 has 17 amino acids. This CDR3 is CASSFRGRGTSGNEQFF. CDR3 coding DNA: TGTGCCAGCAGCTTTAGGGGGCGGGGGACTAGCGGCAATGAGCAGTTCTTC.

The genes are TRBV1 and TRBJ2-3; the table assigns TRBD1, which was not confirmed against the DNA. TRBV1 is deemed a pseudogene. The CDR3 is made up of 21 amino acids. The CDR3 protein is CTSSQESPDRVEEISTDTQYF. As DNA, the CDR3 is TGCACCAGCAGCCAAGAGAGCCCGGACAGGGTTGAGGAGATTAGCACAGATACGCAGTATTTT.

This chain joins TRBV5-1 and TRBJ2-3, with 9 bases fitting TRBD2. There are 14 residues in the CDR3. CDR1 SGHRS and CDR2 YFSETQ come from the germline V gene. The V gene end was trimmed by 6 bases and the J gene end by 6 bases; junction bases not matched to a gene: 8. Here the CDR3 DNA reads TGCGCCAGCATACGCGGGGGGGCCTCGGATACGCAGTATTTT. Its translation: CASIRGGASDTQYF.

Points on this clone: The junction shows a germline mismatch at one end, possibly a read error. The chain joins TRBV10-2 to TRBJ1-5; 9 bases fit TRBD1. This CDR3 has 14 residues. Germline CDR1 is WSHSY and CDR2 is SAAADI. Written as DNA, the CDR3 is TGCACCAGCAGTCCAGACAGGGGGAGTTCGCCCCAGCATTTT. Translating gives CTSSPDRGSSPQHF.

CDR3 sequence: CSVRDSYNSPLHF. The DNA for the CDR3 is TGCAGCGTTCGGGACAGTTATAATTCACCCCTCCACTTT. The chain combines TRBV29-1 with TRBJ1-6; 7 bases fit TRBD1. CDR3 length equals 13 residues. The germline gives CDR1 SQVTM, CDR2 ANQGSEA. J was trimmed by 4 bases and V by 5 bases; bases with no gene match: 2.

The gene calls are TRBV15 and TRBJ1-2; D unresolved. This CDR3 comprises 14 residues. Trimming removed 5 bases at V and 6 bases at J, with 16 bases between. Per germline, CDR1 LNHNV and CDR2 YYDKDF (reference sequence). The CDR3 region is CATSRGGSVNGYTF. CDR3 in DNA: TGTGCCACCAGCCGAGGTGGTTCGGTAAATGGCTACACCTTC.

The chain recombines TRBV7-8 with TRBJ1-5, with a tentative D call TRBD1 (5 bases). V lost 2 bases and J 3 bases, leaving 11 bases between the germline ends. The germline CDR1 and CDR2 sequences are SGHVS and FQNEAQ. The CDR3 extends over 15 amino acids. As DNA, the CDR3 is TGTGCCAGCAGCTTACGTTCGGGACTCAATCAGCCCCAGCATTTT. Protein product: CASSLRSGLNQPQHF.

V and J are TRBV10-2 and TRBJ2-3; a possible D gene is TRBD2 (6 bases). In germline, CDR1 is WSHSY, CDR2 SAAADI. Trimming removed 2 bases from V and 0 bases from J, with 9 bases in between. The CDR3 runs 15 residues. The CDR3 DNA sequence: TGCGCCAGCAGTGAGGGGCGGGGCAGCACAGATACGCAGTATTTT. Residues: CASSEGRGSTDTQYF.

The genes are TRBV6-5 and TRBJ2-2; TRBD2 aligns across 7 bases. CDR1 and CDR2 (germline): MNHEY, SVGAGI. The junction had 13 bases not matched to a gene; V was cut back by 10 bases and J by 5 bases. The CDR3 sequence is 15 residues long. The CDR3: CATSLGGGWTGELFF. In nucleotides, the CDR3 is TGTGCCACCTCTCTTGGCGGGGGTTGGACCGGGGAGCTGTTTTTT.

V gene TRBV2 combines with J gene TRBJ1-4; a possible D gene is TRBD1 (5 bases). The germline V gene has CDR1 SNHLY and CDR2 FYNNEI. The CDR3 spans 16 residues. V was pared by 8 bases and J by 4 bases, with 20 bases between. DNA for the CDR3: TGTGCCAGCTTTCCCCGTTGGGGGGGTTATAATGAAAAACTGTTTTTT. It is translated as CASFPRWGGYNEKLFF.

The chain has TRBV7-8 and TRBJ2-7; 7 nucleotides line up with TRBD2. CDR1 SGHVS and CDR2 FQNEAQ come from the germline V gene. After removal of 2 bases from V and 2 bases from J, the junction contained 6 bases not matched to a gene. The length of the CDR3 is 15 residues. The CDR3 nucleotides are TGTGCCAGCAGCTTATGGGCTAGCGGAACCTACGAGCAGTACTTC. Its translation: CASSLWASGTYEQYF.

The rearrangement joins TRBV30 to TRBJ2-2; D unresolved. Per the germline V gene, CDR1 is GTSNPN and CDR2 is SVGIG (reference sequence). The CDR3 has 10 residues. With 7 bases removed from V and 5 bases from J, the gap between germline ends came to 5 bases. CDR3 in amino acids: CALNTGELFF. The CDR3 DNA reads TGTGCCTTAAATACCGGGGAGCTGTTTTTT.

The chain uses TRBV12-3 or TRBV12-4 and TRBJ1-2, with 7 bases lining up with TRBD1. J gave up 7 bases and V 4 bases, and 3 bases lay outside the gene matches. The CDR3 length is 12 residues. CDR3 coding DNA: TGTGCCAGCAGTTCACAGGGGAGTGGCTACACCTTC. As protein: CASSSQGSGYTF.

V usage is TRBV5-4 and J usage is TRBJ2-5; D might be TRBD1 (8 bases). This CDR3 comprises 14 residues. V was cut by 4 bases and J by 7 bases, with 17 bases left in between. Germline V lookup: CDR1 SGHNT, CDR2 YYREEE (reference sequence). The CDR3 DNA sequence: TGTGCCAGCAGCGGAAACAGGGGGGGAGGGACCCAGTACTTC. This codes for CASSGNRGGGTQYF. Looking up the rest from reference TRBV5-4 and TRBJ2-5 gives the full variable domain: ETGVTQSPTHLIKTRGQQVTLRCSSQSGHNTVSWYQQALGQGPQFIFQYYREEENGRGNFPPRFSGLQFPNYSSELNVNALELDDSALYLCASSGNRGGGTQYFGPGTRLLVL.

This clone was observed a few times. The chain combines TRBV23-1 with TRBJ1-1; 11 bases are a match to TRBD1. TRBV23-1 counts as an open reading frame of uncertain function. V lost 1 base, J lost 5 bases, and 9 bases stayed unmatched. The CDR3 has 17 residues. CDR3 in DNA: TGCGCCAGCAGTCAATTCCGGGACAGGGGGTTGGGGACTGAAGCTTTCTTT. Amino acids: CASSQFRDRGLGTEAFF.

The CDR3 sequence is CASSLYRGREVADTQYF. The CDR3 DNA reads as TGCGCCAGCAGCTTATACAGGGGGCGCGAAGTCGCAGATACGCAGTATTTT. The genes are TRBV5-1 and TRBJ2-3, with 9 bases matching TRBD1. Germline V lookup: CDR1 SGHRS, CDR2 YFSETQ. The CDR3 runs 17 residues. V gave up 2 bases and J gave up 4 bases; unmatched junction bases: 11.

This sequence joins TRBV7-2 and TRBJ2-3; 7 bases are shared with TRBD2. From germline, CDR1 is SGHTA and CDR2 FQGNSA. CDR3 length equals 16 residues. The V and J ends lost 5 bases and 2 bases, in that order; junction bases with no gene match: 10. CDR3 sequence (DNA): TGTGCCAGCAGCCAGAGCAGCGGGGAATTCACAGATACGCAGTATTTT. This gives the protein CASSQSSGEFTDTQYF.

The V gene is TRBV13, the J gene TRBJ2-7, with D maybe TRBD1 (6 bases). V was trimmed by 7 bases and J by 6 bases, leaving 22 bases between them. Germline lookup yields CDR1 PRHDT and CDR2 FYEKMQ (reference sequence). CDR3 length: 15 residues. The CDR3 loop is CASTPGDTENLEQYF. CDR3 DNA: TGTGCCAGCACCCCCGGGGACACGGAGAATCTCGAGCAGTACTTC.

The chain uses TRBV19 and TRBJ2-1; 13 nucleotides align to TRBD2. The CDR3 length is 17 residues. Germline V lookup: CDR1 LNHDA, CDR2 SQIVND (reference sequence). The trim removed 4 bases at V and 8 bases at J, leaving 11 bases unmatched. The CDR3 nucleotides read TGTGCCAGTAGTAGAAGGACTAGCGGGAGTAAGGAACATGAGCAGTTCTTC. It translates to CASSRRTSGSKEHEQFF.

A remark on this clone: Other DNA sequences of this sample code for an identical CDR3. This chain uses TRBV10-3 with TRBJ1-2; 10 nucleotides match TRBD1. Trimming removed 4 bases from V and 6 bases from J; junction bases left unmatched: 2. The CDR3 length is 13 residues. Germline V lookup: CDR1 ENHRY, CDR2 SYGVKD. CDR3 nucleotides: TGTGCCATCAGTGGGGGACAGGGGAATGGCTACACCTTC. Its protein is CAISGGQGNGYTF.

V usage is TRBV5-1 and J usage is TRBJ2-2; 12 bases align to TRBD2. The CDR3 covers 17 residues. V dropped 2 bases and J dropped 3; count of bases not matched to a gene: 5. Looked up from germline, CDR1 is SGHRS and CDR2 is YFSETQ. Written as DNA, the CDR3 is TGCGCCAGCAGCTTTCTAGCGGGAGGGTCGGACACCGGGGAGCTGTTTTTT. Protein: CASSFLAGGSDTGELFF.

The chain joins TRBV27 to TRBJ2-7, with a tentative D call TRBD2 (6 bases). V shed 6 bases and J shed 0 bases, with 12 bases lying between them. CDR1 and CDR2 (germline): MNHEY, SMNVEV (reference sequence). The CDR3 extends over 14 amino acids. The CDR3 sequence: CASSFRGTSYEQYF. The CDR3 DNA follows: TGTGCCAGCAGCTTTCGGGGGACCTCCTACGAGCAGTACTTC.

The CDR3 region has the DNA TGTGCCAGCAGTTTCGGGCTAGCGGGACCCCAAGAGACCCAGTACTTC. This sequence encodes CASSFGLAGPQETQYF. This chain joins TRBV28 and TRBJ2-5, with 9 bases matching TRBD2. The CDR3 sequence is 16 residues long. From germline, CDR1 is MDHEN and CDR2 SYDVKM. Losses at the gene ends were 3 bases for V and 1 base for J; bases not matched to a gene: 6.

J is TRBJ1-2 and V is TRBV7-2; TRBD1 matches 7 bases. The CDR3 has 13 residues. Germline CDR1 SGHTA, CDR2 FQGNSA. V was clipped by 3 bases and J by 3 bases; unmatched bases: 1. CDR3 protein: CASSFGTDYGYTF. The CDR3 DNA sequence: TGTGCCAGCAGCTTCGGGACAGACTATGGCTACACCTTC. Full variable domain (outside the CDR3, taken from reference TRBV7-2 and TRBJ1-2): GAGVSQSPSNKVTEKGKDVELRCDPISGHTALYWYRQSLGQGLEFLIYFQGNSAPDKSGLPSDRFSAERTGGSVSTLTIQRTQQEDSAVYLCASSFGTDYGYTFGSGTRLTVV.

This sequence joins TRBV5-6 and TRBJ2-3; tentatively, D is TRBD1 (5 bases). CDR3 size: 14 residues. The V end was cut by 6 bases, the J end by 2 bases, with 13 bases between. Germline V lookup: CDR1 SGHDT, CDR2 YYEEEE. CDR3 DNA: TGTGCCAGCACCGGAAAGGGGTTCACAGATACGCAGTATTTT. Its protein is CASTGKGFTDTQYF.

This chain connects TRBV29-1 to TRBJ2-7; perhaps TRBD1 as D (6 bases). V was shortened by 6 bases and J by 0 bases, with 9 bases between the two germline ends. There are 12 residues in the CDR3. CDR1 is SQVTM and CDR2 is ANQGSEA in the germline V gene. As DNA, the CDR3 is TGCAGCGTAGGACAGTTCTCCTACGAGCAGTACTTC. Translation gives CSVGQFSYEQYF.

This clone was detected only once. The CDR3 sequence is CASSLAPTSGEINTGELFF. The CDR3 DNA is TGTGCCAGCAGCTTAGCCCCCACTAGCGGGGAAATAAACACCGGGGAGCTGTTTTTT. The rearrangement links TRBV7-6 to TRBJ2-2; 10 positions agree with TRBD2. Germline CDR1 is SGHVS and CDR2 is FNYEAQ. The CDR3 spans 19 residues. J lost 2 bases, V lost 0 bases, and 9 bases had no gene match.

The chain employs TRBV30 and TRBJ2-6, with a possible D match to TRBD1 (6 bases). V shed 0 bases and J shed 7 bases, with 13 bases lying between them. The CDR3 sequence is 15 residues long. In germline, CDR1 is GTSNPN, CDR2 SVGIG (reference sequence). The CDR3 region is CAWSVRQGLANVLTF. DNA for the CDR3: TGTGCCTGGAGTGTTAGGCAGGGGTTAGCCAACGTCCTGACTTTC.

This clone came up once. The chain uses TRBV24-1 and TRBJ1-5, with a tentative D call TRBD1 (5 bases). The germline gives CDR1 KGHDR, CDR2 SFDVKD. CDR3 length: 16 amino acids. Trimming removed 6 bases at V and 0 bases at J, with 14 bases between. The CDR3 bases are TGTGCCACCAGTCAGGGCGGCAGGACTAGCAATCAGCCCCAGCATTTT. This codes for CATSQGGRTSNQPQHF.